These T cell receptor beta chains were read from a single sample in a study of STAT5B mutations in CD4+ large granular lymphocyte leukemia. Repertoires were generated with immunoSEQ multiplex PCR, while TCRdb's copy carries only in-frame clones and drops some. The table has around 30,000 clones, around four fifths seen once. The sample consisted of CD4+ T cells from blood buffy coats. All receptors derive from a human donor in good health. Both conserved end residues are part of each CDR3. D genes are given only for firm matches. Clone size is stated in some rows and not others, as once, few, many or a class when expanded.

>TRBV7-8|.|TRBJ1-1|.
CASSLLAGAGRRTEAFF
TGTGCCAGCAGCTTATTGGCGGGGGCAGGGAGACGGACTGAAGCTTTCTTT
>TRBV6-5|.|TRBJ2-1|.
CASSYRDRYNEQFF
TGTGCCAGCAGTTATCGGGACCGCTACAATGAGCAGTTCTTC
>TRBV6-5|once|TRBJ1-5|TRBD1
CASSSDRGSNQPQHF
TGTGCCAGCAGTTCTGACAGGGGGTCCAATCAGCCCCAGCATTTT
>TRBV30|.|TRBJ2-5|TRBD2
CAWEGGASGRKLETQYF
TGTGCCTGGGAGGGTGGGGCTAGCGGGAGAAAGTTAGAGACCCAGTACTTC
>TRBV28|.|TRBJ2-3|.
CASNRKDTQYF
TGTGCCAGCAACCGGAAGGATACGCAGTATTTT
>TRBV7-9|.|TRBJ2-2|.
CASSFFDTGELFF
TGTGCCAGCAGCTTTTTCGACACCGGGGAGCTGTTTTTT
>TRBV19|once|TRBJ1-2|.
CASRDGPNYGYTF
TGTGCCAGTCGGGACGGACCAAACTATGGCTACACCTTC
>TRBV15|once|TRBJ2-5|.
CATSRDLSPETQYF
TGTGCCACCAGCAGAGATCTTAGTCCGGAGACCCAGTACTTC
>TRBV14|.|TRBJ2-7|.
CASSSKDYSYEQYF
TGTGCCAGCAGCTCTAAAGACTATTCCTACGAGCAGTACTTC
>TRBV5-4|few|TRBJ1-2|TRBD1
CASSSSGTGGNGYTF
TGTGCCAGCAGCTCCTCCGGGACAGGGGGCAATGGCTACACCTTC
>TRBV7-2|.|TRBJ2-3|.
CASSASRVGGFSTDTQYF
TGTGCCAGCAGCGCTAGTCGGGTAGGGGGGTTTAGCACAGATACGCAGTATTTT
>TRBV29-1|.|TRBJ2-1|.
CSAVRYEQFF
TGCAGCGCCGTTCGCTATGAGCAGTTCTTC
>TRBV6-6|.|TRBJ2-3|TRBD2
CASSRRLAVGTDTQYF
TGTGCCAGCAGTCGACGACTAGCGGTCGGCACAGATACGCAGTATTTT
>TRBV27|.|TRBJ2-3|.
CASSPLSTYSTDTQYF
TGTGCCAGCAGCCCGCTCAGTACGTATAGCACAGATACGCAGTATTTT
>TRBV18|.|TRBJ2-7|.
CASSPLGFEQYF
TGTGCCAGCTCACCCCTGGGATTCGAGCAGTACTTC
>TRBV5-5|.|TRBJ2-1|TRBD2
CASSLGVASGSADEQFF
TGTGCCAGCAGCTTGGGGGTCGCTAGCGGGAGTGCGGATGAGCAGTTCTTC
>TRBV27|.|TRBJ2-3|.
CASSHPRGGSTDTQYF
TGTGCCAGCAGCCACCCCCGCGGAGGTAGCACAGATACGCAGTATTTT
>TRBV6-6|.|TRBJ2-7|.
CASSYGLWAPYEQYF
TGTGCCAGCAGTTACGGCCTCTGGGCGCCCTACGAGCAGTACTTC
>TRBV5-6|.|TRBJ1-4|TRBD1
CASSRGGQGEVTNEKLFF
TGTGCCAGCAGCAGAGGGGGACAGGGGGAAGTTACTAATGAAAAACTGTTTTTT
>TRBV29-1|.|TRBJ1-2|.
CCVAGRDGYTF
TGCTGCGTTGCAGGGCGAGATGGCTACACCTTC
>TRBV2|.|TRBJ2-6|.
CASSEAIRTGANVLTF
TGTGCCAGCAGTGAAGCGATCCGTACTGGGGCCAACGTCCTGACTTTC
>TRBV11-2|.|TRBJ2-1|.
CASSLDRNNEQFF
TGTGCCAGCAGCTTAGACAGGAACAATGAGCAGTTCTTC
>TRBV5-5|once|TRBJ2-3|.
CASSLFRGTDTQYF
TGTGCCAGCAGCTTGTTCCGGGGCACAGATACGCAGTATTTT
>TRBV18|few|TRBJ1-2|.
CASSPPREGYGYTF
TGTGCCAGCTCACCACCGCGGGAGGGCTATGGCTACACCTTC
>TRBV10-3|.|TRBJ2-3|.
CAITNRDTDTQYF
TGTGCCATCACCAACCGAGACACAGATACGCAGTATTTT
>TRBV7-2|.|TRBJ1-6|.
CASSLRSYPGTETRSPLHF
TGTGCCAGCAGCTTAAGATCCTATCCGGGGACCGAGACTCGTTCACCCCTCCACTTT
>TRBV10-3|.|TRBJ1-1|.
CAINRLLGTEAFF
TGTGCCATCAATCGCCTGTTGGGAACTGAAGCTTTCTTT
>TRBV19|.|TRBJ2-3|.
CASSRLGQSTDTQYF
TGTGCCAGTAGTCGACTAGGACAGAGCACAGATACGCAGTATTTT
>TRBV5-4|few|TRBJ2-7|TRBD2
CASSFGASGSFEQYF
TGTGCCAGCAGCTTTGGGGCTAGCGGGAGCTTCGAGCAGTACTTC
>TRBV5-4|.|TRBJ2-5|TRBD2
CASSIRLAGGETQYF
TGTGCCAGCAGCATAAGACTAGCGGGAGGTGAGACCCAGTACTTC
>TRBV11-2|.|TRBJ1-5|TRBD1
CASSLGGTGGQPQHF
TGTGCCAGCAGCTTAGGCGGGACAGGGGGCCAGCCCCAGCATTTT
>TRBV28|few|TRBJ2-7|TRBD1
CASIWGTGSYEQYF
TGTGCCAGCATCTGGGGGACAGGGTCCTACGAGCAGTACTTC
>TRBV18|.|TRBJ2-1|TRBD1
CASSKGTGIDEQFF
TGTGCCAGCTCAAAGGGGACAGGGATCGATGAGCAGTTCTTC
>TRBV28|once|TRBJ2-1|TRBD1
CASSLGGQDEQFF
TGTGCCAGCAGTTTAGGGGGACAGGATGAGCAGTTCTTC
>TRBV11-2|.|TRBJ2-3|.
CASSLPGRTDTQYF
TGTGCCAGCAGCTTACCGGGCCGCACAGATACGCAGTATTTT
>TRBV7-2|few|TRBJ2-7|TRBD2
CASSSGPTSGPYEQYF
TGTGCCAGCAGCTCAGGACCGACTAGCGGGCCCTACGAGCAGTACTTC
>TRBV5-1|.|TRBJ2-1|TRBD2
CASFDGTSGNEQFF
TGCGCCAGCTTTGACGGGACTAGTGGCAATGAGCAGTTCTTC
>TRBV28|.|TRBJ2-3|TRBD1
CASSSSGQGTDTQYF
TGTGCCAGCAGTTCCTCGGGACAGGGCACAGATACGCAGTATTTT
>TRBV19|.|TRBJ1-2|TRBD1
CASSIGKGASYGYTF
TGTGCCAGTAGTATTGGGAAGGGGGCTAGCTATGGCTACACCTTC
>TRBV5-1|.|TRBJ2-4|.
CASSLEEAKNIQYF
TGCGCCAGCAGCTTGGAGGAGGCCAAAAACATTCAGTACTTC
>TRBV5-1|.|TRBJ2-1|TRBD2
CASSLLPGGHYNEQFF
TGCGCCAGCAGCTTGCTGCCGGGAGGGCATTACAATGAGCAGTTCTTC
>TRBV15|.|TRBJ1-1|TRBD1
CATSTGDGEAFF
TGTGCCACCAGTACAGGGGACGGTGAAGCTTTCTTT
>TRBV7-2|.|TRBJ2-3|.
CASSPLDTQYF
TGTGCCAGCAGCCCCCTTGATACGCAGTATTTT
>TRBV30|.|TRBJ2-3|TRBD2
CAWSVRRGTTDTQYF
TGTGCCTGGAGTGTACGGCGGGGGACCACAGATACGCAGTATTTT
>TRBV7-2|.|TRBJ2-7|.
CASSPPRLEQYF
TGTGCCAGCAGCCCGCCTAGACTCGAGCAGTACTTC
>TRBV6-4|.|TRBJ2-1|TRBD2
CASSDGLAGGLQFF
TGTGCCAGCAGTGACGGACTAGCGGGAGGCCTGCAGTTCTTC